Described below is a single T cell receptor (beta chain) sequence and its context. Its specificity is not known. This sample was taken from a study of cytomegalovirus exposure and HLA in healthy donors. Study-wide results and caveats: Diagnosis of cytomegalovirus status made by the classifier reportedly showed high specificity and sensitivity.

The junction had 9 bases not matched to a gene; V was cut back by 5 bases and J by 6 bases. The germline V gene has CDR1 SEHNR and CDR2 FQNEAQ (reference sequence). This CDR3 region has 16 residues. The assay was immunoSEQ multiplex PCR, and TCRdb's table has in-frame clones only and misses some. The repertoire holds approximately 120,000 clones, with 70% to 90% as singletons. The TCR sequence derives from a woman in her late teens or twenties in good health and CMV-seronegative. This sequence joins TRBV7-9 and TRBJ2-3; TRBD2 agrees at 12 bases. Sequenced sample: PBMCs. The CDR3 bases are TGTGCCAGCAGCCCCGCTCTAGCGGGAGGGGAGGATACGCAGTATTTT. This sequence encodes CASSPALAGGEDTQYF.